This T cell receptor (beta chain) was found in a study of cytomegalovirus exposure and HLA in healthy donors. PCR employed 60 Vbeta and 13 Jbeta primers. Repertoires were generated with immunoSEQ multiplex PCR, while TCRdb's copy carries only in-frame clones and drops some. The sample shows 110,000 to 150,000 clones, 70% of them seen only once. The CDR3 has 13 amino acids. CDR1 GTSNPN and CDR2 SVGIG come from the germline V gene (reference sequence). The specimen sequenced was PBMCs. The rearrangement links TRBV30 to TRBJ2-5; 7 bases line up with TRBD1. The J call may be incorrect, as the DNA end agrees better with TRBJ2-7. This TCR came from a woman aged 55-70 years in good health and CMV-seropositive. The CDR3 region has the DNA TGTGCCTGGAGTGGGGACAGTTTCTACGAGCAGTACTTC. This codes for CAWSGDSFYEQYF.